The sequence of this T cell receptor beta chain was determined in a study of cytomegalovirus exposure and HLA in healthy donors. At the level of the study: The 120 validation repertoires were reported in a later analysis to have been generated on the same platform as the approximately 700 first-cohort repertoires.

Profiling relied on immunoSEQ multiplex PCR, and the TCRdb table lists in-frame clones only, not all of them. The repertoire consists of about 60,000 clones, with almost 97% occurring once and the leading ten covering 1% to 1.5%. The donors belonged to the approximately 120-subject validation cohort, separate from the approximately 700-subject first cohort. Material: PBMCs. The origin of this receptor is a woman under 30 in good health and CMV-seronegative.

The CDR3 nucleotides are TGTGCCAGTAGTAGAGGGCCCGCAGATCAGCCCCAGCATTTT. Translation: CASSRGPADQPQHF. This sequence joins TRBV19 and TRBJ1-5; no clear D. This CDR3 has 14 amino acids. Germline V CDR1 and CDR2: LNHDA, SQIVND (reference sequence). Trimming removed 4 bases at V and 5 bases at J, with 12 bases between.